This T cell receptor (beta chain) was profiled in a study of OX40 agonist ivuxolimab in advanced cancers. Across the study: Every patient in dose escalation had hepatocellular carcinoma, melanoma, renal cell or head and neck cancer.

Patients were ruled out by autoimmune disease history or systemic immunosuppression. Trimming removed 3 bases from V and 6 bases from J, with 17 bases in between. The CDR3 contains 15 residues. The V gene's germline CDR1 is LNHDA and CDR2 SQIVND (reference sequence). Profiling relied on immunoSEQ multiplex PCR, and the TCRdb table lists in-frame clones only, not all of them. The table has 150,000 to 190,000 clones, around 94% seen once; the top ten hold just over 0.3%. This TCR was sampled from an adult with an advanced solid tumor such as melanoma, head and neck, liver or kidney cancer. Sequences were derived from CD4+ or CD8+ T cells sorted from blood, sampled in a trial of the OX40 agonist ivuxolimab. V gene TRBV19 combines with J gene TRBJ1-1; D is possibly TRBD1 (5 bases). CDR3 loop: CASSMGRVLGPEAFF. CDR3 coding DNA: TGTGCCAGTAGTATGGGACGGGTGTTAGGGCCTGAAGCTTTCTTT.